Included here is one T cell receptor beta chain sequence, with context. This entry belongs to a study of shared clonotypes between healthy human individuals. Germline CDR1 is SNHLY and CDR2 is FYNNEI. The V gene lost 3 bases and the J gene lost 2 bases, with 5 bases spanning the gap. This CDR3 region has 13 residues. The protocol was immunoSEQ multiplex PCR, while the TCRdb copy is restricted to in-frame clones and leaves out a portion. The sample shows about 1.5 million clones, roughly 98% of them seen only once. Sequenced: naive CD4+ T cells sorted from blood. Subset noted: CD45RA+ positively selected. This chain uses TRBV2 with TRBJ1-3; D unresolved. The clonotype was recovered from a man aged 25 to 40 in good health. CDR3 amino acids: CASSEGTGNTIYF. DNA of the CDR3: TGTGCCAGCAGTGAGGGAACTGGAAACACCATATATTTT.